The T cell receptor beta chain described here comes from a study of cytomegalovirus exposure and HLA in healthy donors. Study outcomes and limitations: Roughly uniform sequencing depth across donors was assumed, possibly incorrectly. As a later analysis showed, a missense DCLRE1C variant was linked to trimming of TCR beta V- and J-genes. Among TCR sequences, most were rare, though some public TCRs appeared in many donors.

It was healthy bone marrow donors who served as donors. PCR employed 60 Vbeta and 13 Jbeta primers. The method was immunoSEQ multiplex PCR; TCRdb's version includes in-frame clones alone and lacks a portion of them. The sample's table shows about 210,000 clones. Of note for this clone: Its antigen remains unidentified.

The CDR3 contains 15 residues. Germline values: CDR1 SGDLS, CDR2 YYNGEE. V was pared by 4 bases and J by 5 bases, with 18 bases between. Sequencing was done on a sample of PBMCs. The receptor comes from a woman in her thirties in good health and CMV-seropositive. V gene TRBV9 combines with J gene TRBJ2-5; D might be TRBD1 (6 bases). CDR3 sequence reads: CASSSTGDRGETQYF. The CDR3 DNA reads TGTGCCAGCAGCTCGACAGGTGACCGTGGGGAGACCCAGTACTTC.